Below, one TCR beta chain is given with its context. What this receptor recognizes is not known. Per-base qualities were not stored, and no clone one base away is much larger. These data originate in a study of response to subunit inactivated influenza vaccine (dated by TCRdb to 2017 to 2018). At the level of the whole study: Deep quantitative profiling of the T cell receptor repertoire was used in the study to follow responses to a trivalent subunit inactivated influenza vaccine. Overall study outcomes, separate from this receptor: It was suggested by the authors that each seasonal influenza vaccination may recruit only a limited number of new T cells.

The library was obtained by RT-PCR. Sequencing was performed on an Illumina HiSeq 2500. TCRdb handled the public reads itself, with Q25 trimming in fastp and clone calling in MiXCR, and kept productive beta chains. Identical CDR3 protein sequences are pooled into one entry, listed with their most common genes and DNA. In all, the sample holds 550,000 to 650,000 distinct CDR3 sequences, and around 11% of those were seen once. The top ten hold roughly 10% of the sample. The junction shows trimming of 4 bases on V and 3 bases on J, plus 13 bases between the germline ends. The CDR3 holds 14 amino acids from the cysteine to the phenylalanine. CDR3 DNA only is kept here, 42 bases in frame from base 1. CDR1 SGHAT and CDR2 FQNNGV are derived from the germline V gene.

The sequences come from PBMCs from blood, collected on the day of vaccination. The V and J genes are TRBV11-2 and TRBJ2-7; a weak D assignment points to TRBD2 (5 bases agree). The TCR originated in a man between 50 and 59 years old who received an inactivated influenza vaccine. Donor details come from another sample of the same person, matched by shared clones. The nucleotide sequence is TGTGCCAGCAGCTCCGACTACCAAAGCTACGAGCAGTACTTC. Translated, this gives CASSSDYQSYEQYF.